Listed below are T cell receptor beta chains from one sample, sequenced in a study of T-cell memory formation after mild COVID-19. TCRdb reprocessed the 5' RACE reads with MiXCR, giving one entry per CDR3 protein. The sample yields some 600,000 distinct CDR3 sequences, roughly 17% seen once. The sample consisted of PBMCs or a T cell subset sorted from them (not recorded which). The receptors were sampled from an adult woman who had mild COVID-19 (a few samples of this study predate the infection). Cell type and time point are not known. Both conserved end residues are part of each CDR3. A D gene is named only where the DNA matches it firmly. The size entry is marked missing in some rows and otherwise reads once, few, many or a size class.

J,size,D,length,V,CDR3,DNA
TRBJ2-7,few,TRBD2,15,TRBV20-1,CSAKLAGLPAYEQYF,TGCAGTGCCAAGCTAGCGGGACTTCCCGCCTACGAGCAGTACTTC
TRBJ1-5,.,.,14,TRBV2,CASAPDGPSQPQHF,TGTGCCAGCGCTCCCGACGGGCCGAGTCAGCCCCAGCATTTT
TRBJ2-7,.,TRBD2,16,TRBV5-1,CASSSSLPGGSYEQYF,TGCGCCAGCAGCTCATCTTTGCCGGGGGGCTCCTACGAGCAGTACTTC
TRBJ2-7,few,.,11,TRBV10-3,CAIGQSYEQYF,TGTGCCATCGGGCAATCCTACGAGCAGTACTTC
TRBJ1-2,.,TRBD1,16,TRBV4-2,CASSPARTGQESGYTF,TGTGCCAGCAGCCCAGCCCGAACGGGACAGGAGTCTGGCTACACCTTC
TRBJ1-1,few,.,15,TRBV12-3/TRBV12-4,CASSPSGEPDTEAFF,TGTGCCAGCAGCCCCTCGGGTGAGCCAGACACTGAAGCTTTCTTT
TRBJ2-1,few,.,12,TRBV12-3/TRBV12-4,CASSEAGNEQFF,TGTGCCAGCAGTGAGGCAGGCAATGAGCAGTTCTTC
TRBJ2-5,few,TRBD2,15,TRBV4-2,CASSPTPLAGETQYF,TGTGCCAGCAGCCCGACCCCACTAGCGGGAGAGACCCAGTACTTC
TRBJ2-1,.,TRBD1,15,TRBV9,CASSEQGARYNEQFF,TGTGCCAGCAGCGAACAGGGGGCGCGGTACAATGAGCAGTTCTTC
TRBJ2-5,.,.,14,TRBV6-2/TRBV6-3,CASSYFGIQETQYF,TGTGCCAGCAGTTATTTCGGGATTCAAGAGACCCAGTACTTC
TRBJ1-2,.,.,14,TRBV5-1,CASSPRAGIYGYTF,TGCGCCAGCAGCCCCCGGGCGGGGATATATGGCTACACCTTC
TRBJ1-1,few,.,14,TRBV20-1,CSASPQGLNTEAFF,TGCAGTGCCTCGCCTCAGGGGTTGAACACTGAAGCTTTCTTT
TRBJ2-3,.,TRBD1,14,TRBV23-1,CASRPTGTTDTQYF,TGCGCCAGCAGACCGACAGGGACCACAGATACGCAGTATTTT
TRBJ2-2,.,TRBD2,15,TRBV11-2,CASSPGRERTGELFF,TGTGCCAGCAGCCCTGGGCGGGAGAGGACCGGGGAGCTGTTTTTT
TRBJ2-1,.,TRBD2,15,TRBV6-1,CASSGLAQINNEQFF,TGTGCCAGCAGTGGACTAGCGCAAATTAACAATGAGCAGTTCTTC
TRBJ2-1,.,TRBD2,16,TRBV2,CASSGRIAGPYNEQFF,TGTGCCAGCAGTGGGAGGATAGCGGGACCCTACAATGAGCAGTTCTTC
TRBJ2-1,.,.,12,TRBV12-3/TRBV12-4,CASSLDSRLRVF,TGTGCCAGCAGTTTAGACTCGAGGCTGAGAGTATTC
TRBJ2-1,few,.,15,TRBV6-2/TRBV6-3,CASNPGGGWYNEQFF,TGTGCCAGCAACCCAGGGGGGGGCTGGTACAATGAGCAGTTCTTC
TRBJ1-1,many,.,12,TRBV7-6,CASSPGVPEAFF,TGTGCCAGCAGCCCAGGGGTCCCTGAAGCTTTCTTT
TRBJ2-5,.,.,13,TRBV29-1,CSGAGPLGETQYF,TGCAGCGGAGCAGGACCCTTAGGAGAGACCCAGTACTTC
TRBJ2-1,many,TRBD2,16,TRBV7-9,CASSRVREGGYNEQFF,TGTGCCAGCAGCCGGGTGCGGGAGGGAGGATACAATGAGCAGTTCTTC
TRBJ2-1,few,TRBD2,14,TRBV19,CASRFSGGADEQFF,TGTGCCAGTAGATTTAGCGGGGGGGCTGATGAGCAGTTCTTC
TRBJ2-7,few,TRBD2,13,TRBV25-1,CAARSGSSYEQYF,TGTGCCGCTCGCAGCGGGAGCTCCTACGAGCAGTACTTC
TRBJ2-1,.,TRBD2,11,TRBV6-2/TRBV6-3,CASTLAEEQFF,TGTGCCAGCACACTAGCGGAAGAGCAGTTCTTC
TRBJ2-2,few,.,17,TRBV7-8,CASSLMSRGHTTGELFF,TGTGCCAGCAGCTTAATGAGCAGGGGCCATACCACCGGGGAGCTGTTTTTT
TRBJ1-2,once,.,14,TRBV7-9,CASSLAPTHYGYTF,TGTGCCAGCAGCTTAGCCCCGACACACTATGGCTACACCTTC
TRBJ1-6,many,TRBD1,15,TRBV4-1,CASSQAGTGVSPLHF,TGCGCCAGCAGCCAAGCCGGGACAGGGGTATCACCCCTCCACTTT
TRBJ1-6,.,.,15,TRBV27,CASGNRVLRNSPLHF,TGTGCCAGCGGAAACAGGGTTTTGCGAAATTCACCCCTCCACTTT
TRBJ2-3,.,.,13,TRBV4-3,CASSGGAVDTQYF,TGCGCCAGCAGCGGGGGGGCGGTGGATACGCAGTATTTT
TRBJ2-4,.,.,18,TRBV12-3/TRBV12-4,CASSPAEPGRVLKNIQYF,TGTGCCAGCAGTCCCGCTGAACCGGGACGCGTTTTGAAAAACATTCAGTACTTC
TRBJ2-3,few,TRBD1,20,TRBV2,CASSKPPGQGFEGRTDTQYF,TGTGCCAGCAGTAAGCCGCCGGGACAGGGGTTTGAGGGTCGCACAGATACGCAGTATTTT
TRBJ2-1,.,TRBD2,13,TRBV11-3,CASSTGGAGEQFF,TGTGCCAGCAGCACCGGGGGGGCCGGGGAGCAGTTCTTC
TRBJ1-1,.,TRBD1,17,TRBV19,CASTDRWTGLGNTEAFF,TGTGCCAGTACCGATCGTTGGACAGGGCTTGGGAACACTGAAGCTTTCTTT
TRBJ2-5,few,.,14,TRBV2,CASSEGLARETQYF,TGTGCCAGCAGTGAGGGGTTAGCGAGGGAGACCCAGTACTTC
TRBJ1-2,few,.,15,TRBV2,CASRVRGLQNYGYTF,TGTGCCAGCAGGGTAAGGGGTTTACAGAACTATGGCTACACCTTC
TRBJ2-3,many,.,15,TRBV2,CASSAGTHSTDTQYF,TGTGCCAGCAGTGCGGGGACCCATAGCACAGATACGCAGTATTTT
TRBJ2-7,many,TRBD1,13,TRBV5-1,CASSFGTGYEQYF,TGCGCCAGCAGCTTCGGGACAGGATACGAGCAGTACTTC